This T cell receptor beta chain emerged from a study of blood T cell repertoires in COVID-19. Overall study context: COVID-19 samples collected from the United States, Italy and Spain covered acute and convalescent phases. T cells, B-cell-depleted T cells, or PBMCs provided the cDNA or gDNA that served as material.

Study processing details: Cell counts per sample came from amplifying reference gene primers. Produced via immunoSEQ multiplex PCR; TCRdb's table is partial and in-frame only. V, J and clone size are taken as reported in that table, and D and trimming were inferred from the DNA itself. The sample comprises roughly 97,000 clones, about four fifths of which are singletons, and approximately 3.4% rests with the top ten. This CDR3 spans 17 amino acids. Trimming at V came to 4 bases and at J to 4 bases, leaving 10 bases not matched to a gene. Per the germline V gene, CDR1 is MNHEY and CDR2 is SMNVEV (reference sequence).

The TCR was taken from a woman older than 75 with active or convalescent COVID-19. Sequencing used peripheral blood. The chain links TRBV27 to TRBJ2-6; the match to TRBD1 covers 7 bases. In nucleotides, the CDR3 is TGTGCCAGCAGTTACAAGACCACAGGGGCCGGGGCCAACGTCCTGACTTTC. Protein: CASSYKTTGAGANVLTF.